A single T cell receptor beta chain is shown here with its context. Its matching antigen is unknown. Other DNA sequences in this sample translate to the same CDR3. From CD4+ cells came CD45RA+ naive and CD45RA-negative memory subsets. This sample was included in a study of shared clonotypes between healthy human individuals. Trimming removed 2 bases from V and 2 bases from J; junction bases left unmatched: 4. The CDR3 covers 14 residues. Germline V gene data show CDR1 as SGDLS and CDR2 as YYNGEE. Notes on the study in general: The sharing of 4.5% to 6.5% of naive CD4 clonotypes was seen across a handful of donors.

Only in-frame clones appear in the TCRdb table, and some are missing; sequencing was by immunoSEQ multiplex PCR. Of 850,000 to 1,100,000 clones in the sample, roughly 77% were seen once. The receptor's source is a man younger than 35 in good health. Some clones in this sample may be carry-over from other donors' samples. Sequencing used memory CD4+ T cells from PBMCs. The subset was: CD45RA-negative fraction. The V gene is TRBV9, the J gene TRBJ2-7, with TRBD1 matching over 7 bases. The CDR3 DNA follows: TGTGCCAGCAGCGTGGGAGACAGGGCCTACGAGCAGTACTTC. Protein: CASSVGDRAYEQYF.